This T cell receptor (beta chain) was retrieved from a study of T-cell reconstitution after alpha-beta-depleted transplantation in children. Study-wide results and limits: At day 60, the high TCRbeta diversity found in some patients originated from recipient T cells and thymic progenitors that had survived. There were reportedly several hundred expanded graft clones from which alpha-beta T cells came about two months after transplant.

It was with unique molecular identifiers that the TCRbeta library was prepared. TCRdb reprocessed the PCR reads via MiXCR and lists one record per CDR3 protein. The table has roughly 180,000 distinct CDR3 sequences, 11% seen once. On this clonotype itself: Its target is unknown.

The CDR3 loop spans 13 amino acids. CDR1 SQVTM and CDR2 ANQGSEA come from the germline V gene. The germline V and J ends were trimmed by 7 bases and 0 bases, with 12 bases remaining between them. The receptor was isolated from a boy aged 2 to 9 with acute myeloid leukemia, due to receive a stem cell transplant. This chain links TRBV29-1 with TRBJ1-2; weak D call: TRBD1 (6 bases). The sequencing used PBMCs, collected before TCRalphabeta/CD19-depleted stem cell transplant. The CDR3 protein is CSAQQGSNYGYTF. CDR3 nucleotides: TGCAGCGCCCAACAGGGCTCTAACTATGGCTACACCTTC.